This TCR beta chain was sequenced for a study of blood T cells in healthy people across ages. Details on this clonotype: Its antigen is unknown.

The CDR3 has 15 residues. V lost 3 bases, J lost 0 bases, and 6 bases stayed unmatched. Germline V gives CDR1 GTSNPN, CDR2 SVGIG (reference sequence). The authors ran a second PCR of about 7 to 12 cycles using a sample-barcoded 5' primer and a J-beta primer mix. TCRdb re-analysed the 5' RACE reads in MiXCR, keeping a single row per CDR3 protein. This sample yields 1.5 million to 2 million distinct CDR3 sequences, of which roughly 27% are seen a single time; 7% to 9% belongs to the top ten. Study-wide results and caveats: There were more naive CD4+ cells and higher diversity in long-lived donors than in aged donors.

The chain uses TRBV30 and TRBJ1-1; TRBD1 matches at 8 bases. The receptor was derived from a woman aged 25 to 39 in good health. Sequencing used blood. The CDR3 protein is CAWSHWTGMNTEAFF. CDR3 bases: TGTGCCTGGAGCCATTGGACAGGGATGAACACTGAAGCTTTCTTT. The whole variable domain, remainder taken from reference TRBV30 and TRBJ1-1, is SQTIHQWPATLVQPVGSPLSLECTVEGTSNPNLYWYRQAAGRGLQLLFYSVGIGQISSEVPQNLSASRPQDRQFILSSKKLLLSDSGFYLCAWSHWTGMNTEAFFGQGTRLTVV.